The 22 T cell receptor beta chains reported below all come from one sample, sequenced in a study of OX40 agonist ivuxolimab in advanced cancers. Assay: immunoSEQ multiplex PCR; the TCRdb copy retains only in-frame clones and omits some. Of approximately 52,000 clones listed, 83% are singletons. Sample: CD4+ or CD8+ T cells sorted from blood, taken in a trial of the OX40 agonist ivuxolimab. These receptors were collected from an adult with an advanced solid tumor such as melanoma, head and neck, liver or kidney cancer.

The rearrangement uses TRBV19 and TRBJ2-7; possibly TRBD1 for D (6 bases). The V end was cut by 3 bases, the J end by 2 bases, with 14 bases between. CDR1 is LNHDA and CDR2 is SQIVND in the germline V gene (reference sequence). The CDR3 is 15 residues long. The CDR3 DNA reads as TGTGCCAGTAGTATGGCACAGGGTGTTCCCTACGAGCAGTACTTC. Amino acid sequence: CASSMAQGVPYEQYF.

The genes are TRBV4-3 and TRBJ1-2, with D hard to call. The length of the CDR3 is 14 residues. Trimming cost V 0 bases and J 4 bases, with 9 bases left between them. Germline V gene data show CDR1 as LGHNA and CDR2 as YSLEER. The chain's CDR3 is CASSQEPRGYGYTF. The CDR3 DNA reads TGCGCCAGCAGCCAAGAACCCCGAGGCTATGGCTACACCTTC.

The V gene is TRBV30, the J gene TRBJ2-3, with a possible D match to TRBD2 (5 bases). Germline V CDR1 and CDR2: GTSNPN, SVGIG (reference sequence). V lost 3 bases to trimming and J lost 10 bases, with 20 bases between them. This CDR3 comprises 14 residues. CDR3 sequence reads: CAWRMIGAAAPQYF. The CDR3 DNA sequence: TGTGCCTGGAGGATGATCGGAGCGGCTGCCCCGCAGTATTTT.

The table lists this clone with a few counts. The chain links TRBV29-1 to TRBJ1-1; no clear D gene. Germline CDR1 SQVTM, CDR2 ANQGSEA. The V end lost 7 bases, the J end lost 1 base, and 13 bases lay between the germline ends. The CDR3 runs to 13 residues. The CDR3 sequence is CSAGSQPNTEAFF. The CDR3 DNA reads as TGCAGCGCCGGGTCCCAGCCGAACACTGAAGCTTTCTTT.

This chain connects TRBV30 to TRBJ2-3; TRBD1 is a possible D gene (5 bases). The CDR3 runs 13 residues. Trimming shortened V by 5 bases and J by 5 bases, and 14 bases separated the two germline ends. Germline CDR1 and CDR2: GTSNPN and SVGIG (reference sequence). This CDR3 reads CAWGRVWGDTQYF. CDR3 in DNA: TGTGCCTGGGGCAGGGTTTGGGGAGATACGCAGTATTTT.

About this clone: A read error may account for a junction end that differs from germline. The chain links TRBV7-7 to TRBJ1-1; 10 bases match TRBD1. The CDR3 has 17 residues. CDR1 is SSHAT and CDR2 is FNYEAQ in the germline V gene (reference sequence). Here the CDR3 reads CASIHNRQGARNTEAFF. The CDR3 DNA reads as TGTGCTAGCATCCATAACCGACAGGGGGCCAGAAACACTGAAGCTTTCTTT.

This clone was recorded a few times. The sample carries other DNA sequences with the same CDR3. The V gene is TRBV5-6, the J gene TRBJ1-1; the D is unclear. The CDR3 spans 14 residues. The V gene lost 0 bases and the J gene lost 0 bases, with 6 bases spanning the gap. Germline values: CDR1 SGHDT, CDR2 YYEEEE. The chain's CDR3 is CASSLGTLNTEAFF. The CDR3 nucleotides read TGTGCCAGCAGCTTGGGCACCTTGAACACTGAAGCTTTCTTT.

The chain links TRBV13 to TRBJ1-1; maybe TRBD1 (6 bases). The CDR3 runs to 14 residues. V lost 3 bases and J 6 bases, leaving 14 bases between the germline ends. CDR1 is PRHDT and CDR2 is FYEKMQ in the germline V gene (reference sequence). The CDR3, as DNA: TGTGCCAGCAGCTTCCGAGGACAGCGGGCTGAAGCTTTCTTT. It is translated as CASSFRGQRAEAFF.

Only a few counts were recorded for this clone. The chain has TRBV4-3 and TRBJ2-5; 9 positions agree with TRBD1. This CDR3 has 14 residues. V was clipped by 9 bases and J by 5 bases; unmatched bases: 10. Germline V gene data show CDR1 as LGHNA and CDR2 as YSLEER. CDR3: CARSGDRARETQYF. CDR3 DNA sequence: TGCGCCAGGAGCGGGGACAGGGCCAGGGAGACCCAGTACTTC.

The chain recombines TRBV5-1 with TRBJ2-7; TRBD1 aligns across 7 bases. The germline gives CDR1 SGHRS, CDR2 YFSETQ. V lost 2 bases to trimming and J lost 6 bases; unmatched junction nucleotides: 11. The length of the CDR3 is 15 residues. The CDR3 is CASSFSRGTVTEQYF. CDR3 coding DNA: TGCGCCAGCAGCTTCTCCAGGGGGACGGTTACCGAGCAGTACTTC.

This sequence joins TRBV2 and TRBJ2-5, with TRBD1 matching over 10 bases. V dropped 8 bases and J dropped 3; count of bases not matched to a gene: 6. The CDR3 sequence is 14 residues long. Germline V gene lookup returns CDR1 SNHLY and CDR2 FYNNEI. The CDR3 DNA is TGTGCCAGCCGCTGGGACAGGGGAGAAGAGACCCAGTACTTC. It encodes CASRWDRGEETQYF.

The gene calls are TRBV6-6 and TRBJ1-1; no definite D call. Germline V gene lookup returns CDR1 MNHNY and CDR2 SVGAGI (reference sequence). This CDR3 contains 13 residues. Trimming shortened V by 5 bases and J by 8 bases, and 15 bases separated the two germline ends. DNA for the CDR3: TGTGCCAGCAGTCCCCAGGTAGGCACCGAAGCTTTCTTT. This sequence encodes CASSPQVGTEAFF.

The chain is built from TRBV7-2 and TRBJ2-3, with D unclear. CDR3 length: 14 residues. The V end lost 5 bases, the J end lost 2 bases, and 11 bases lay between the germline ends. Germline CDR1 SGHTA, CDR2 FQGNSA. The CDR3 region is CASSPRLATDTQYF. DNA of the CDR3: TGTGCCAGCAGCCCCCGACTGGCCACAGATACGCAGTATTTT.

The CDR3 protein is CASSVRPMGQGFEDTQYF. The CDR3, as DNA: TGTGCCAGCAGCGTACGACCCATGGGACAGGGTTTCGAGGATACGCAGTATTTT. This chain uses TRBV9 with TRBJ2-3; TRBD1 aligns across 9 bases. This CDR3 is 18 amino acids long. J was trimmed by 6 bases and V by 1 base; bases with no gene match: 15. In germline, CDR1 is SGDLS, CDR2 YYNGEE.

This chain connects TRBV18 to TRBJ2-3; 8 nucleotides match TRBD2. The V and J ends lost 6 bases and 0 bases, in that order; junction bases with no gene match: 8. The CDR3 is 16 amino acids. Germline values: CDR1 KGHSH, CDR2 LQKENI. CDR3 sequence reads: CASSPSGTRSTDTQYF. The CDR3 DNA reads as TGTGCCAGCTCCCCCTCAGGGACTAGAAGCACAGATACGCAGTATTTT.

V usage is TRBV6-7 and J usage is TRBJ1-2; D not resolved. TRBV6-7 is filed as an ORF, its function uncertain. The CDR3 has 15 amino acids. The V gene lost 6 bases and the J gene lost 4 bases, with 18 bases spanning the gap. The chain's CDR3 is CASSPKDGASYGYTF. DNA of the CDR3: TGTGCCAGCAGCCCGAAGGACGGTGCTAGCTATGGCTACACCTTC.

This chain connects TRBV11-2 to TRBJ2-5, with D possibly being TRBD2 (6 bases). V lost 4 bases and J lost 2, with 14 bases in between. Germline V lookup: CDR1 SGHAT, CDR2 FQNNGV. CDR3 length: 15 amino acids. CDR3 bases: TGTGCCAGCAGCTCAGGTTGGCGGGGTCAAGAGACCCAGTACTTC. Protein product: CASSSGWRGQETQYF. Full variable domain (rest looked up from reference TRBV11-2 and TRBJ2-5): EAGVAQSPRYKIIEKRQSVAFWCNPISGHATLYWYQQILGQGPKLLIQFQNNGVVDDSQLPKDRFSAERLKGVDSTLKIQPAKLEDSAVYLCASSSGWRGQETQYFGPGTRLLVL.

The gene calls are TRBV7-9 and TRBJ2-5; the match to TRBD2 covers 9 bases. With 1 base clipped from V and 4 bases from J, the junction kept 4 bases outside the gene matches. CDR3 length: 15 residues. Germline V gene data show CDR1 as SEHNR and CDR2 as FQNEAQ (reference sequence). CDR3 in DNA: TGTGCCAGCAGCTTAGTGGCGGGGGGGCGAGAGACCCAGTACTTC. Its protein product is CASSLVAGGRETQYF.

The CDR3 spells CASSLGLWDEQYF. CDR3 sequence (DNA): TGTGCCAGCAGCTTAGGGCTGTGGGACGAGCAGTACTTC. The chain recombines TRBV7-2 with TRBJ2-7; D remains ambiguous. V gave up 1 base and J gave up 5 bases, with 9 bases separating them. This CDR3 spans 13 amino acids. Germline CDR1 SGHTA, CDR2 FQGNSA.

The V and J genes are TRBV7-2 and TRBJ1-1; D gene ambiguous. The V gene lost 4 bases and the J gene lost 8 bases, with 11 bases spanning the gap. Germline V lookup: CDR1 SGHTA, CDR2 FQGNSA. The CDR3 totals 12 residues. DNA for the CDR3: TGTGCCAGCAGCTCTCCCTTGGGGGAAGCTTTCTTT. Protein product: CASSSPLGEAFF. Looking up the rest from reference TRBV7-2 and TRBJ1-1 gives the full variable domain: GAGVSQSPSNKVTEKGKDVELRCDPISGHTALYWYRQSLGQGLEFLIYFQGNSAPDKSGLPSDRFSAERTGGSVSTLTIQRTQQEDSAVYLCASSSPLGEAFFGQGTRLTVV.

The V gene is TRBV6-1, the J gene TRBJ2-7; possibly TRBD2 for D (6 bases). V shed 8 bases and J shed 3 bases, with 14 bases lying between them. Germline-derived CDR1 and CDR2 are MNHNS and SASEGT. This CDR3 comprises 13 residues. CDR3 in DNA: TGTGCCAGCGAAGCGGGCAAAAGCTACGAGCAGTACTTC. It specifies CASEAGKSYEQYF.

The rearrangement uses TRBV7-2 and TRBJ2-6, with TRBD2 as a possible D gene (5 bases). CDR1 SGHTA and CDR2 FQGNSA come from the germline V gene. V was pared by 8 bases and J by 0 bases, with 17 bases between. This CDR3 has 17 amino acids. The CDR3: CASERRSAHSGANVLTF. CDR3 nucleotide sequence: TGTGCCAGCGAGAGGAGGTCAGCGCACTCTGGGGCCAACGTCCTGACTTTC.